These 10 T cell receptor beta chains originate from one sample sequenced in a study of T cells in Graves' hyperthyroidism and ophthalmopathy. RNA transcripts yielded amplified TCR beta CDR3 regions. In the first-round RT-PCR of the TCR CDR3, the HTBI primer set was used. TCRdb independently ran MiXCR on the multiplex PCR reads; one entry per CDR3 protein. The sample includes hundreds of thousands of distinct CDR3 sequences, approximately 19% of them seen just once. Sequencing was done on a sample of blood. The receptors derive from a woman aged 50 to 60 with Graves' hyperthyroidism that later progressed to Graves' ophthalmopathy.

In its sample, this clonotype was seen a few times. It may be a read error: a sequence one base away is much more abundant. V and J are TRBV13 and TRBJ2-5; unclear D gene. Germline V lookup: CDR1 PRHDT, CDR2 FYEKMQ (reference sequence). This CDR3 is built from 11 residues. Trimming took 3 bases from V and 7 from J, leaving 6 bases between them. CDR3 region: CASSLFGTQYF. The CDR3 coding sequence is TGTGCCAGCAGCTTGTTTGGGACCCAGTACTTC.

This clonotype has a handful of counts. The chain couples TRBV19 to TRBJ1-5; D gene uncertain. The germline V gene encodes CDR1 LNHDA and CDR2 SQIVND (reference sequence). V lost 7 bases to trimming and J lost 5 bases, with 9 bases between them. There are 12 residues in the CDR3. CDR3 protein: CASTERDQPQHF. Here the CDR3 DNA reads TGTGCCAGTACTGAACGTGATCAGCCCCAGCATTTT.

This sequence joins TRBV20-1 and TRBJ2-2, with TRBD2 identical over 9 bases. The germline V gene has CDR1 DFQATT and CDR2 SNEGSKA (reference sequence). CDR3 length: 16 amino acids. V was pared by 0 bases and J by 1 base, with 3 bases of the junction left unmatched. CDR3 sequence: CSARDLLAGNTGELFF. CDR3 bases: TGCAGTGCTAGAGATTTACTAGCGGGGAACACCGGGGAGCTGTTTTTT.

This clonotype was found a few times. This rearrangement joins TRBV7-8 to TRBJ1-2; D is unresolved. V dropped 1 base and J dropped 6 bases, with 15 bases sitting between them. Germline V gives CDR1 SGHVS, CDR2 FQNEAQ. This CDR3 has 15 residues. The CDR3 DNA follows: TGTGCCAGCAGCTTAGTGGAAGGGAGGAGTGATGGCTACACCTTC. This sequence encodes CASSLVEGRSDGYTF.

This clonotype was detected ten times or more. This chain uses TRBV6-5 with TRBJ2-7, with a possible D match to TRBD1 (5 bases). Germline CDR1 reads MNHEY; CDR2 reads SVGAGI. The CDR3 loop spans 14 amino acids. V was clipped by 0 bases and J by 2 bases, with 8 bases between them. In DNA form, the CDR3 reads TGTGCCAGCAGTTACTCGGGGCAGACCTACGAGCAGTACTTC. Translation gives CASSYSGQTYEQYF.

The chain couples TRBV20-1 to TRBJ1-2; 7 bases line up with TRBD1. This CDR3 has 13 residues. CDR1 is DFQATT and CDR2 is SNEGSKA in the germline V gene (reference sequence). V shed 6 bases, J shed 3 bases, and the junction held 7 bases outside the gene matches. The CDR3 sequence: CSASPGQDYGYTF. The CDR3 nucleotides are TGCAGTGCGAGTCCCGGACAGGACTATGGCTACACCTTC.

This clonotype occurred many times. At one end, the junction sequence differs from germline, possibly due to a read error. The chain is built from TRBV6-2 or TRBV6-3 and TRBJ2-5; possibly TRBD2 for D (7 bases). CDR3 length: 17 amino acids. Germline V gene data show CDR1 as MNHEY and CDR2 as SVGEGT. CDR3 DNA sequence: TGTGCCAGCAACCCCCTGAGGGGGACTACCCTACAAGGGACCCAGTACTTC. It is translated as CASNPLRGTTLQGTQYF.

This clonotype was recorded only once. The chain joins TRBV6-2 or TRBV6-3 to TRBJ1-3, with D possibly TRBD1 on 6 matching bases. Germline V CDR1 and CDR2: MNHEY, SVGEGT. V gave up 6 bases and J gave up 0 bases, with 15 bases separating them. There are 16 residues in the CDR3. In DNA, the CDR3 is TGTGCCAGCAGGACAGGCGAAATTTACTCTGGAAACACCATATATTTT. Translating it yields CASRTGEIYSGNTIYF.

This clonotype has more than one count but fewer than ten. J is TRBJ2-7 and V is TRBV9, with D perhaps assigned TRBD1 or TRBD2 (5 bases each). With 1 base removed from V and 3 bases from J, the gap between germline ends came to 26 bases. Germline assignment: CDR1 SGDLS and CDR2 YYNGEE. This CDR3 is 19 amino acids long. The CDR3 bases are TGTGCCAGCAGCGTACATCCACGGGGAAAAGGGGCTACGGACTACGAGCAGTACTTC. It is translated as CASSVHPRGKGATDYEQYF.

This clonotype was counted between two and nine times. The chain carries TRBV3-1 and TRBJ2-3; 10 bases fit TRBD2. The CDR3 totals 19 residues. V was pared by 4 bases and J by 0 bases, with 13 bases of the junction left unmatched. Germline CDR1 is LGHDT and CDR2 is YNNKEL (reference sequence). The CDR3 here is CASSPLLAGGLRSTDTQYF. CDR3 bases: TGTGCCAGCAGCCCTCTCTTAGCGGGGGGTCTCCGTAGCACAGATACGCAGTATTTT.